What follows are 12 T cell receptor beta chains derived from one specimen sequenced in a study of cytomegalovirus exposure and HLA in healthy donors. PCR used 60 Vbeta primers and 13 Jbeta primers. Here immunoSEQ multiplex PCR was the method, and the copy in TCRdb shows in-frame clones only, minus some. Here the sample spans approximately 89,000 clones, roughly 80% being singletons. The sample taken for sequencing was PBMCs. The receptors derive from a human donor in good health.

The V call is TRBV10-3, the J call TRBJ2-5; D is possibly TRBD2 (6 bases). Germline CDR1 is ENHRY and CDR2 is SYGVKD. CDR3 size: 12 residues. V lost 6 bases and J lost 5, with 10 bases in between. The CDR3 DNA is TGTGCCATCAGCGATGGGAGGGAGACCCAGTACTTC. The encoded protein is CAISDGRETQYF.

The V call is TRBV11-2, the J call TRBJ2-3, with TRBD2 identical over 7 bases. After removal of 3 bases from V and 5 bases from J, the junction contained 2 bases not matched to a gene. Germline CDR1 and CDR2: SGHAT and FQNNGV. The CDR3 is 13 amino acids. The CDR3 coding sequence is TGTGCCAGCAGCTTCTCGGGGGGAGATACGCAGTATTTT. It is translated as CASSFSGGDTQYF.

The chain couples TRBV28 to TRBJ2-1, with a weak D call TRBD1 (6 bases). The ends were cut back, 6 bases at V and 4 bases at J, with 10 bases in the middle. In germline, CDR1 is MDHEN, CDR2 SYDVKM. The CDR3 has 13 amino acids. CDR3 coding DNA: TGTGCCAGCAGACCTACAGGGTACAATGAGCAGTTCTTC. It encodes CASRPTGYNEQFF.

This chain uses TRBV7-2 with TRBJ1-3, with 7 bases aligning to TRBD1. The CDR3 is 16 amino acids. The ends lost 3 bases at V and 0 bases at J; junction bases unmatched: 5. Looked up from germline, CDR1 is SGHTA and CDR2 is FQGNSA. The CDR3 nucleotides are TGTGCCAGCAGCTTCTACGGACAGGACTCTGGAAACACCATATATTTT. Its protein is CASSFYGQDSGNTIYF.

In its sample, this clone was seen a few times. The rearrangement uses TRBV5-4 and TRBJ2-2; D may be TRBD2 (5 bases). The V gene lost 1 base and the J gene lost 4 bases, with 11 bases spanning the gap. The CDR3 sequence is 15 residues long. Looked up from germline, CDR1 is SGHNT and CDR2 is YYREEE (reference sequence). The CDR3 region has the DNA TGTGCCAGCAGCTTGCGGGGATTGGGCACCGGGGAGCTGTTTTTT. Protein product: CASSLRGLGTGELFF.

This chain uses TRBV4-2 with TRBJ2-7; D is perhaps TRBD2 (6 bases). Germline V gene sequence: CDR1 LGHNA, CDR2 YNFKEQ. The CDR3 sequence is 13 residues long. V was clipped by 1 base and J by 6 bases, with 10 bases between them. CDR3: CASSQGGGPEQYF. Written as DNA, the CDR3 is TGTGCCAGCAGCCAAGGGGGAGGTCCCGAGCAGTACTTC.

This chain links TRBV5-6 with TRBJ2-7, with 9 bases lining up with TRBD1. Unmatched junction bases numbered 10, after V lost 4 bases and J lost 2 bases. CDR3 length equals 16 residues. The germline gives CDR1 SGHDT, CDR2 YYEEEE. CDR3: CASSKTGGGSPYEQYF. For the CDR3, the DNA is TGTGCCAGCAGCAAAACAGGGGGCGGATCGCCCTACGAGCAGTACTTC.

This clone was detected only once. J is TRBJ1-4 and V is TRBV19, with D tentatively TRBD1 (6 bases). Looked up from germline, CDR1 is LNHDA and CDR2 is SQIVND (reference sequence). This CDR3 comprises 14 residues. V dropped 10 bases and J dropped 0 bases, with 12 bases sitting between them. The CDR3 region is CATRQVATNEKLFF. CDR3 coding DNA: TGTGCCACCCGACAGGTCGCAACTAATGAAAAACTGTTTTTT.

This rearrangement joins TRBV9 to TRBJ1-2, with D perhaps TRBD1 (6 bases). CDR3 size: 14 residues. Germline V gene sequence: CDR1 SGDLS, CDR2 YYNGEE. V gave up 3 bases and J gave up 2 bases, with 11 bases separating them. This chain's CDR3 is CASSDHGQNYGYTF. The CDR3 bases are TGTGCCAGCAGCGACCACGGACAGAACTATGGCTACACCTTC.

The chain has TRBV6-5 and TRBJ2-2; D gene ambiguous. Looked up from germline, CDR1 is MNHEY and CDR2 is SVGAGI. The length of the CDR3 is 14 residues. V lost 6 bases and J 2 bases, leaving 10 bases between the germline ends. In DNA form, the CDR3 reads TGTGCCAGCAGGCGAACAGCCAACACCGGGGAGCTGTTTTTT. It is translated as CASRRTANTGELFF.

The chain joins TRBV5-6 to TRBJ2-7; D is undetermined. V lost 2 bases, J lost 3 bases, and 6 bases lay in between. Germline CDR1 and CDR2: SGHDT and YYEEEE. This CDR3 is 12 amino acids long. The CDR3 sequence: CASSLTGYEQYF. The CDR3, as DNA: TGTGCCAGCAGCTTAACCGGCTACGAGCAGTACTTC. Full variable domain (outside the CDR3, taken from reference TRBV5-6 and TRBJ2-7): DAGVTQSPTHLIKTRGQQVTLRCSPKSGHDTVSWYQQALGQGPQFIFQYYEEEERQRGNFPDRFSGHQFPNYSSELNVNALLLGDSALYLCASSLTGYEQYFGPGTRLTVT.

The V call is TRBV19, the J call TRBJ2-3, with TRBD2 as a possible D gene (5 bases). Germline V gives CDR1 LNHDA, CDR2 SQIVND (reference sequence). V lost 0 bases to trimming and J lost 2 bases, with 15 bases between them. The CDR3 has 17 residues. CDR3 sequence: CASSIDHAAVNTDTQYF. The CDR3 nucleotides are TGTGCCAGTAGTATAGATCACGCAGCGGTTAACACAGATACGCAGTATTTT. The whole variable domain, remainder taken from reference TRBV19 and TRBJ2-3, is DGGITQSPKYLFRKEGQNVTLSCEQNLNHDAMYWYRQDPGQGLRLIYYSQIVNDFQKGDIAEGYSVSREKKESFPLTVTSAQKNPTAFYLCASSIDHAAVNTDTQYFGPGTRLTVL.